The source of this T cell receptor beta chain is a study of post-analysis software for immune sequencing data. In the study overall: Clinical courses comprised relapsing-remitting, secondary progressive and progressive-relapsing multiple sclerosis.

This clonotype was picked up a small number of times. The antigen remains undetermined. The study's findings and limits: F measure showed strong co-clustering of same-batch samples. Significantly lower normalized Chao1 diversity was seen in multiple sclerosis patients than in controls.

Built from TCR beta cDNA, the libraries had unique molecular identifiers in them. TCRdb re-called the PCR reads through MiXCR, storing one row per CDR3 protein. The data contain hundreds of thousands of distinct CDR3 sequences, approximately 59% of them seen just once; the ten biggest clones take up about 11%. Sequencing was carried out using blood. This clonotype was sampled from a girl aged 2-10 years with multiple sclerosis.

The CDR3 spells CASSEGGTTQETQYF. For the CDR3, the DNA is TGTGCCAGCAGTGAGGGGGGGACAACACAAGAGACCCAGTACTTC. The genes are TRBV7-2 and TRBJ2-5; TRBD2 is a possible D gene (7 bases). Deletions cut 6 bases from V and 2 bases from J, with 16 bases between. The length of the CDR3 is 15 residues. Per germline, CDR1 SGHTA and CDR2 FQGNSA.